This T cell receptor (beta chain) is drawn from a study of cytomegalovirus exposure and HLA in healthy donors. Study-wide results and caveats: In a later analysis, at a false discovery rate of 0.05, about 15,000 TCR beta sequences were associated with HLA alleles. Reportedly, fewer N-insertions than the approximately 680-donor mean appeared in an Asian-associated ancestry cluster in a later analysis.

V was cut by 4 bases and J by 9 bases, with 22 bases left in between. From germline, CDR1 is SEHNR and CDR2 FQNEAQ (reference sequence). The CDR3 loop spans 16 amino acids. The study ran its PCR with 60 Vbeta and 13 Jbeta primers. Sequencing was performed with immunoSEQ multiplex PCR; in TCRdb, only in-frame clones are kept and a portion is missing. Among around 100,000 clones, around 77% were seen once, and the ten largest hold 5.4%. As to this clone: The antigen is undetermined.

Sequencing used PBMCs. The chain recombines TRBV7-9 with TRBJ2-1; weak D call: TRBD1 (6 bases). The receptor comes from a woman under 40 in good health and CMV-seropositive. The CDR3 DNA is TGTGCCAGCAGCTGGGAAGGGGGTTCCCTGACCGGTGAGCAGTTCTTC. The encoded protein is CASSWEGGSLTGEQFF. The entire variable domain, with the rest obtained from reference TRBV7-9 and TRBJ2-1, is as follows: DTGVSQNPRHKITKRGQNVTFRCDPISEHNRLYWYRQTLGQGPEFLTYFQNEAQLEKSRLLSDRFSAERPKGSFSTLEIQRTEQGDSAMYLCASSWEGGSLTGEQFFGPGTRLTVL.